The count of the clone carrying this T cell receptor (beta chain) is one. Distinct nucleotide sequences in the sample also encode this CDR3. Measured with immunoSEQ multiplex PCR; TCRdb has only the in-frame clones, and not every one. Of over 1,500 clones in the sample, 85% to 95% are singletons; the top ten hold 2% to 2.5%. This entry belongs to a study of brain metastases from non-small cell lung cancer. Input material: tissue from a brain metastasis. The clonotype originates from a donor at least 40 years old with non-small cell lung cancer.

The CDR3 DNA follows: TGCGCCAGCAGAGCGGGGGGACGCACAGATACGCAGTATTTT. Protein product: CASRAGGRTDTQYF. This rearrangement joins TRBV4-1 to TRBJ2-3; 9 nucleotides line up with TRBD2. Germline V lookup: CDR1 MGHRA, CDR2 YSYEKL. The length of the CDR3 is 14 residues. J gave up 1 base and V 6 bases, and 2 bases lay outside the gene matches.